A selection of T cell receptor beta chains follows, all from one sample in a study of beta chain features in type 1 diabetes. Profiling relied on immunoSEQ multiplex PCR, and the TCRdb table lists in-frame clones only, not all of them. The sample has 250,000 to 300,000 clones, roughly a quarter seen once. Material for sequencing was naive CD4+ T cells from blood. All receptors come from a woman aged 25 to 39 with type 1 diabetes. Each CDR3 is given with its conserved first and last residue. A D gene is named only where the DNA matches it firmly. Where a row states a size, it is once, few, many or the class of an expanded clone; other rows omit it.

>TRBJ1-3|-|TRBV30|-|14
TGTGCCTGGAGGGGGCCCGCCCGCGGAAACACCATATATTTT
CAWRGPARGNTIYF
>TRBJ1-1|TRBD1|TRBV5-4|few|14
TGTGCCAGCAGCTTACAGGGGGCGGGCACTGAAGCTTTCTTT
CASSLQGAGTEAFF
>TRBJ2-2|TRBD2|TRBV4-1|few|17
TGCGCCAGCAGCCAGAACGGTCTACGGGGGGGCACCGGGGAGCTGTTTTTT
CASSQNGLRGGTGELFF
>TRBJ1-5|-|TRBV7-2|-|14
TGTGCCAGCAGCACAGACAGCCTCAATCAGCCCCAGCATTTT
CASSTDSLNQPQHF
>TRBJ2-5|-|TRBV28|few|12
TGTGCCAGCAATTCCAGGGAAGAGACCCAGTACTTC
CASNSREETQYF
>TRBJ2-5|TRBD2|TRBV9|-|16
TGTGCCAGCAGCGTAGAGGTGGTAGCGGGAGGGGAGACCCAGTACTTC
CASSVEVVAGGETQYF
>TRBJ2-2|-|TRBV18|-|15
TGTGCCAGCTCACCCCGAATAGCTGACACCGGGGAGCTGTTTTTT
CASSPRIADTGELFF
>TRBJ1-5|TRBD1|TRBV2|-|13
TGTGCCAGCAACAGGGGTGTGAATCAGCCCCAGCATTTT
CASNRGVNQPQHF
>TRBJ2-7|-|TRBV9|few|14
TGTGCCAGCAGTAGAGGACACCCAAGCTACGAGCAGTACTTC
CASSRGHPSYEQYF
>TRBJ2-3|-|TRBV10-3|few|15
TGTGCCGTTTCCCCAGCGGGCCATTCGCCAGATACGCAGTATTTT
CAVSPAGHSPDTQYF
>TRBJ2-1|-|TRBV6-6|-|13
TGTGCCAGCAGTTACGACAGTGGCGATGAGCAGTTCTTC
CASSYDSGDEQFF
>TRBJ1-1|TRBD1|TRBV5-1|-|16
TGCGCCAGCAGCCAACAGGGGGGTTTGGGCGCCTGGGAAGCTTTCTTT
CASSQQGGLGAWEAFF
>TRBJ2-2|TRBD2|TRBV27|few|17
TGTGCCAGCAGTGTCTCCCAGCGGGGGGGTTGGACCGGGGAGCTGTTTTTT
CASSVSQRGGWTGELFF
>TRBJ2-3|-|TRBV30|-|15
TGTGCCTGGAGTGTACTTGACAGCCGCACAGATACGCAGTATTTT
CAWSVLDSRTDTQYF
>TRBJ1-1|-|TRBV7-2|-|13
TGTGCCAGCAGTTCCCCCGGGGTTAAAGGGGCTTTCTTT
CASSSPGVKGAFF
>TRBJ1-2|-|TRBV30|-|13
TGTGCCGGGGACGGGGGAGCTGGTATAAGCTACACCTTC
CAGDGGAGISYTF
>TRBJ2-5|TRBD2|TRBV5-4|few|14
TGTGCCAGCAGCTTGGCACGGGGGGAAGAGACCCAGTACTTC
CASSLARGEETQYF
>TRBJ2-5|-|TRBV29-1|-|14
TGCAGCGTTGTCCGAGGAAACTTTCACGAGACCCAGTACTTC
CSVVRGNFHETQYF
>TRBJ2-5|TRBD1|TRBV6-5|few|15
TGTGCCAGCAGTTCGGGGACAGGGTCACGGGAGACCCAGTACTTC
CASSSGTGSRETQYF
>TRBJ2-4|-|TRBV2|-|13
TGTGCCAGCAGCGCCGGGGGCAAAAACATTCAGTACTTC
CASSAGGKNIQYF
>TRBJ1-2|-|TRBV28|few|14
TGTGCCAGCAGTTTTGCAGGGGTTGTCTATGGCTACACCTTC
CASSFAGVVYGYTF
>TRBJ2-7|-|TRBV27|-|11
TGTGCCAGCACCAAGGAGGGCGAGCAGTACTTC
CASTKEGEQYF
>TRBJ2-2|TRBD1|TRBV29-1|few|14
TGCAGCGTTGCCCGACAGGGTAGCACCGGGGAGCTGTTTTTT
CSVARQGSTGELFF
>TRBJ2-3|TRBD2|TRBV29-1|-|15
TGCAGCGTTGACGGACTAGTGGGAGGGACAGATACGCAGTATTTT
CSVDGLVGGTDTQYF
>TRBJ1-4|-|TRBV30|-|14
TGTGCCTGGAGACGGACACCCCCAAATGAAAAACTGTTTTTT
CAWRRTPPNEKLFF
>TRBJ1-1|-|TRBV9|-|13
TGTGCCAGCAGCGTGGGCACCTACACTGAAGCTTTCTTT
CASSVGTYTEAFF
>TRBJ2-7|-|TRBV4-1|few|14
TGCGCCAGCAGCCGCAGGGGCCCGTCCTACGAGCAGTACTTC
CASSRRGPSYEQYF
>TRBJ2-2|TRBD1|TRBV28|few|12
TGTGCCAGTACAGGGGACACCGGGGAGCTGTTTTTT
CASTGDTGELFF
>TRBJ2-3|TRBD1|TRBV30|-|12
TGTGCCTGGAGTCGACAGGGTAATACGCAGTATTTT
CAWSRQGNTQYF
>TRBJ1-1|-|TRBV29-1|few|13
TGCAGCGTCCAGGCCGTGGCCCTCACTGAAGCTTTCTTT
CSVQAVALTEAFF
>TRBJ1-2|-|TRBV9|few|14
TGTGCCAGCAGCGTAGAGGCGGGCTGGGATGGCTACACCTTC
CASSVEAGWDGYTF
>TRBJ2-7|TRBD2|TRBV4-2|few|16
TGTGCCAGCAGCCAAGTGACTAGCGGGAACTCCTACGAGCAGTACTTC
CASSQVTSGNSYEQYF
>TRBJ2-5|TRBD2|TRBV4-1|few|20
TGCGCCAGCAGCCAAGATTTGGGGAGGGGACTAGCGGGAAATCAAGAGACCCAGTACTTC
CASSQDLGRGLAGNQETQYF
>TRBJ2-1|-|TRBV25-1|-|14
TGTGCCAGCCAGTCGGGGAGCTCCTACAATGAGCAGTTCTTC
CASQSGSSYNEQFF
>TRBJ2-5|-|TRBV27|few|13
TGTGCCAGCAGTCCACAGGTTTTGGAGACCCAGTACTTC
CASSPQVLETQYF
>TRBJ2-7|-|TRBV28|-|13
TGTGCCAGCAGTACCGGGACAACTTACGAGCAGTACTTC
CASSTGTTYEQYF
>TRBJ2-1|TRBD2|TRBV5-1|few|16
TGCGCCAGCAGCCTGGTAGCGGGAGGCCCCAACAATGAGCAGTTCTTC
CASSLVAGGPNNEQFF
>TRBJ2-1|TRBD2|TRBV29-1|few|14
TGCAGCGTTGTGGGACTAGCGGGAGACTATGAGCAGTTCTTC
CSVVGLAGDYEQFF
>TRBJ2-5|-|TRBV5-1|-|14
TGCGCCAGCAGCCACGGGACAACAGAAGAGACCCAGTACTTC
CASSHGTTEETQYF
>TRBJ2-5|TRBD2|TRBV5-1|few|15
TGCGCCAGCACCCTCCGCGGGACTACTCCAGAGACCCAGTACTTC
CASTLRGTTPETQYF
>TRBJ2-1|-|TRBV7-9|-|16
TGTGCCAGCAGCTTACCTCGAGGTGGGGGGAACAATGAGCAGTTCTTC
CASSLPRGGGNNEQFF
>TRBJ2-3|-|TRBV5-4|few|14
TGTGCCAGCAGCTTGGTTCAGGGAACAGATACGCAGTATTTT
CASSLVQGTDTQYF
>TRBJ1-1|-|TRBV6-1|-|14
TGTGCCAGCAGGTCCTTAACAGGATACACTGAAGCTTTCTTT
CASRSLTGYTEAFF